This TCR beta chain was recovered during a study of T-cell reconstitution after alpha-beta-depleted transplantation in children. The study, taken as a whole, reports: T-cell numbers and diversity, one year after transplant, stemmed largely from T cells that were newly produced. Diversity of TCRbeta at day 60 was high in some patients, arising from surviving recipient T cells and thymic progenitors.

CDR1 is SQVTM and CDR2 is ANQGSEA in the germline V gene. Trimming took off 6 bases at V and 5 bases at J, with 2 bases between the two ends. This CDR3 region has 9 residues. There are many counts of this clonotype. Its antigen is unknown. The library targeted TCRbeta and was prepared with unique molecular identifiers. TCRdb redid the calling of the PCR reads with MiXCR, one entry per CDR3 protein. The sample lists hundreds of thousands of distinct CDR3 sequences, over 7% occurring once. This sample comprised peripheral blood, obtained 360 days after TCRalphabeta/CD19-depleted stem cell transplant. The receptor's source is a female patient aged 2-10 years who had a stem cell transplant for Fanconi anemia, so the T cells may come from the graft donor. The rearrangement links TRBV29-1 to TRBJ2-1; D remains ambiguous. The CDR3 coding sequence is TGCAGCGTCGACAATGAGCAGTTCTTC. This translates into CSVDNEQFF.